This is a list of T cell receptor beta chains from one sample in a study of T-cell memory formation after mild COVID-19. MiXCR, applied by TCRdb to the 5' RACE reads, yields one record per CDR3 protein. The profile shows about 140,000 distinct CDR3 sequences, 11% to 15% of them singletons. Input material: PBMCs or a T cell subset sorted from them (not recorded which). The receptor source for this set is an adult woman who had mild COVID-19 (a few samples of this study predate the infection). Cell type and time point are not known. The CDR3 runs from the conserved cysteine through the conserved F or W. A D gene is named only where the DNA matches it firmly. Part of the rows lack a size; the others show once, few, many or a class for expanded clones.

TRBV20-1	14	-	-	TRBJ1-2	TGCAGTGCCCCTTTACTCGGGGGGTTCTATGGCTACACCTTC	CSAPLLGGFYGYTF
TRBV27	14	-	few	TRBJ1-1	TGTGCCAGCAGTACCAGGGGTCCGAACACTGAAGCTTTCTTT	CASSTRGPNTEAFF
TRBV5-6	12	-	few	TRBJ2-7	TGTGCCAGCAGCTTGGGAGGCGTCGAGCAGTACTTC	CASSLGGVEQYF
TRBV24-1	14	TRBD1	-	TRBJ2-1	TGTGCCACCAGAGAGAGGGACAGGGATAATGAGCAGTTCTTC	CATRERDRDNEQFF
TRBV2	14	-	few	TRBJ2-1	TGTGCCAGCAGTGAGGTGGGCAGTTACAATGAGCAGTTCTTC	CASSEVGSYNEQFF
TRBV7-9	14	TRBD1	few	TRBJ1-2	TGTGCCAGCAGCTCGGGACAGGGGCCCAAAGGCTACACCTTC	CASSSGQGPKGYTF
TRBV19	12	-	many	TRBJ1-1	TGTGCCAGTAGCCCCCAGAACACTGAAGCTTTCTTT	CASSPQNTEAFF
TRBV12-5	18	-	-	TRBJ2-3	TGTGCTAGTGGTTTGGTAAAAGGACAGCTAGCTTCCACAGATACGCAGTATTTT	CASGLVKGQLASTDTQYF
TRBV7-9	14	TRBD1	-	TRBJ1-5	TGTGCCAGCAGCATGACAGGGTATGGGCAGCCCCAGCATTTT	CASSMTGYGQPQHF
TRBV20-1	14	-	-	TRBJ1-1	TGCAGTGCTAGAGATACGGCCTTCAGGCCTGAAGCTTTCTTT	CSARDTAFRPEAFF
TRBV4-3	14	TRBD1	-	TRBJ1-2	TGCGCCAGCAGAACCGGGACAGGGAACTATGGCTACACCTTC	CASRTGTGNYGYTF
TRBV6-5	14	-	-	TRBJ1-1	TGTGCCAGCACCCCTCAGGGGCCGTGGACTGAAGCTTTCTTT	CASTPQGPWTEAFF
TRBV4-1	15	TRBD2	few	TRBJ2-5	TGCGCCAGCAGCCCGTCCGGACTAGGACAAGAGACCCAGTACTTC	CASSPSGLGQETQYF
TRBV20-1	14	-	few	TRBJ1-2	TGCAGGACAAGGGAGGGACAAGTAAACTATGGCTACACCTTC	CRTREGQVNYGYTF
TRBV6-5	17	-	few	TRBJ2-2	TGTGCCAGCAGTTACCCGAGAGGGGGGCTTTACACCGGGGAGCTGTTTTTT	CASSYPRGGLYTGELFF
TRBV7-3	14	-	many	TRBJ2-3	TGTGCCAGCAGCAGGGACTCCGACCCAGATACGCAGTATTTT	CASSRDSDPDTQYF
TRBV27	15	-	few	TRBJ2-3	TGTGCCAGCAGTTTATCGACGTCCCAGGCAGATACGCAGTATTTT	CASSLSTSQADTQYF
TRBV11-2	14	-	few	TRBJ2-1	TGTGCCAGCAGCTCGGGACTCTTATACAATGAGCAGTTCTTC	CASSSGLLYNEQFF
TRBV7-3	15	-	few	TRBJ2-3	TGTGCCAGCAGCTTAATTGCGGATAGCACAGATACGCAGTATTTT	CASSLIADSTDTQYF
TRBV20-1	16	-	-	TRBJ2-5	TGCAGTGCTAGAGGGAGCGGGACAGTGTACCAAGAGACCCAGTACTTC	CSARGSGTVYQETQYF
TRBV20-1	15	TRBD2	few	TRBJ2-7	TGCAGTGCTAGACAAACTAGCGGGAGAATGGCCGAGCAGTACTTC	CSARQTSGRMAEQYF
TRBV12-3/TRBV12-4	16	TRBD2	-	TRBJ2-3	TGTGCCAGCAGTTTATGGGTTCGGGGGGTCCATTATACGCAGTATTTT	CASSLWVRGVHYTQYF
TRBV7-3	15	TRBD1	few	TRBJ1-2	TGTGCCAGCAGCTATGGACAGGGGGCAGACTATGGCTACACCTTC	CASSYGQGADYGYTF
TRBV6-5	16	TRBD1	-	TRBJ1-2	TGTGCCAGCAGAAAGCAGGGGGGCAGCCAAAACTATGGCTACACCTTC	CASRKQGGSQNYGYTF
TRBV20-1	15	TRBD2	many	TRBJ2-1	TGCAGTGCTAGAGATCTCGAGCGGGAGAACAATGAGCAGTTCTTC	CSARDLERENNEQFF
TRBV24-1	14	-	-	TRBJ2-3	TGTGCCACCAGCACCCCCCCAGGGATGGATACGCAGTATTTT	CATSTPPGMDTQYF
TRBV13	14	-	few	TRBJ2-7	TGTGCCAGCAGCTTCATTCATAGGTCCTACGAGCAGTACTTC	CASSFIHRSYEQYF
TRBV7-9	15	-	-	TRBJ2-2	TGTGCCAGCAGCGCCCGGGACAACTTAGACGGGGAGCTGTTTTTT	CASSARDNLDGELFF
TRBV4-1	15	-	few	TRBJ2-1	TGCGCCAGCAGCCAAGTGGAAGTGGGAGGAAATGAGCAGTTCTTC	CASSQVEVGGNEQFF
TRBV29-1	11	-	few	TRBJ2-7	TGCAGCGTTCGAGGGGCCGGCGAGCAGTACTTC	CSVRGAGEQYF
TRBV11-2	18	TRBD2	few	TRBJ2-3	TGTGCCAGCAGCTTCGACGGACTAGCGGGATTCGGGACAGATACGCAGTATTTT	CASSFDGLAGFGTDTQYF
TRBV12-3/TRBV12-4	16	-	few	TRBJ1-5	TGTGCCAGCAGTTTTGGATCAGGGGAGAGCAATCAGCCCCAGCATTTT	CASSFGSGESNQPQHF
TRBV7-7	17	TRBD2	-	TRBJ2-1	TGTGCCAGCAGCCCCTCCCGAGGCGGGGGAGCCTACAATGAGCAGTTCTTC	CASSPSRGGGAYNEQFF
TRBV6-5	13	-	many	TRBJ1-2	TGTGCCAGCAGTTACGGACCTAACTATGGCTACACCTTC	CASSYGPNYGYTF
TRBV4-2	15	-	few	TRBJ1-2	TGTGCCAGCAGCCAACCGGGCGGAGATGTGTATGGCTACACCTTC	CASSQPGGDVYGYTF
TRBV9	15	-	few	TRBJ2-6	TGTGCCAGCCTAAGTACTACCTCTGGGGCCAACGTCCTGACTTTC	CASLSTTSGANVLTF
TRBV11-3	11	-	few	TRBJ2-1	TGTGCCAGCAGGGGGGGTGAGAGGCAGTTCTTC	CASRGGERQFF
TRBV28	16	-	-	TRBJ1-2	TGTGCCAGCAGTTCGGCGGTAAGATCTGACCCCTATGGCTACACCTTC	CASSSAVRSDPYGYTF
TRBV20-1	17	TRBD2	-	TRBJ2-7	TGCAGTGCTAGAGATCCCGGACTAGCGGGTGACCTTTACGAGCAGTACTTC	CSARDPGLAGDLYEQYF
TRBV19	14	-	-	TRBJ2-7	TGTGCCAGTAGTAGGGACATCAGAGGTTACGAGCAGTACTTC	CASSRDIRGYEQYF